The source of this T cell receptor beta chain is a study of blood T cell repertoires in COVID-19. Per the original data handling: Estimates of nucleated cell counts were drawn from the amplification of reference gene primers. Sequencing was performed with immunoSEQ multiplex PCR; in TCRdb, only in-frame clones are kept and a portion is missing. Clone size and the V and J calls come from that table; the DNA yielded D and trimming. The sample yields 390,000 or so clones, over 80% seen once. The CDR3 loop spans 13 amino acids. Trimming removed 2 bases from V and 8 bases from J, with 11 bases in between. Looked up from germline, CDR1 is SGDLS and CDR2 is YYNGEE.

The chain links TRBV9 to TRBJ2-1, with TRBD1 as a possible D gene (5 bases). The material sequenced was PBMCs or T cells enriched from blood (not recorded which). This clonotype was sampled from a woman in her 50s who had recovered from COVID-19. The CDR3 sequence is CASSVPGRDEQFF. CDR3 nucleotide sequence: TGTGCCAGCAGCGTTCCAGGGCGCGATGAGCAGTTCTTC.